This T cell receptor beta chain emerged from a study of blood T cell repertoires in COVID-19. Study context: The origin of the acute and convalescent COVID-19 samples was the United States, Italy and Spain.

Study processing details: Amplification of reference gene primers provided the estimated nucleated cell counts. Using immunoSEQ multiplex PCR, the repertoire was profiled, and TCRdb retains in-frame clones only, with some absent. V and J calls and clone size follow that table, whereas D and trimming were derived from the DNA. The sample comprises some 82,000 clones, about 86% of which are singletons, and less than 40% rests with the top ten. Germline V lookup: CDR1 MNHEY, CDR2 SVGEGT. Between the trimmed V and J ends, which lost 0 bases and 0 bases, there was a span of 18 bases. This CDR3 contains 19 residues.

The specimen sequenced was peripheral blood. The rearrangement joins TRBV6-2 or TRBV6-3 to TRBJ2-1, with D possibly being TRBD1 (6 bases). This clonotype was obtained from an older man with active or convalescent COVID-19. This CDR3 reads CASSYSIVGDMSSYNEQFF. In DNA form, the CDR3 reads TGTGCCAGCAGTTACTCGATAGTTGGGGACATGAGCTCCTACAATGAGCAGTTCTTC.